This entry features one T cell receptor beta chain sequence. Its antigen is not known. Time point given: week 35, safety follow-up. The vaccine gave 300 ug of a 20-mer mutant IDH1 peptide subcutaneously per dose. Some clones are missing from TCRdb's copy, which holds only in-frame ones; the method was immunoSEQ multiplex PCR. The sample has tens of thousands of clones; 80% to 85% are singletons. This entry belongs to a study of a mutant IDH1 vaccine in newly diagnosed glioma. Findings and caveats of the study: Pseudoprogression seemed unrelated to changes in top peripheral T cell clonotypes.

Germline V gene sequence: CDR1 LNHNV, CDR2 YYDKDF (reference sequence). The CDR3 runs 15 residues. V lost 4 bases to trimming and J lost 7 bases; unmatched junction nucleotides: 8. The sequenced sample was PBMCs, obtained from a glioma patient whose treatment included an IDH1 peptide vaccine. This TCR was sampled from a woman aged 18 to 35 with glioma. The chain couples TRBV15 to TRBJ1-4; 8 nucleotides line up with TRBD1. Here the CDR3 reads CATSNGQGLGEKLFF. For the CDR3, the DNA is TGTGCCACCAGCAACGGACAGGGACTCGGTGAAAAACTGTTTTTT.